This TCR beta chain was identified in a study of blood T cell repertoires in COVID-19. Study as a whole: PBMCs, B-cell-depleted T cells, or T cells provided the cDNA or gDNA that made up the material.

The assay was immunoSEQ multiplex PCR, and TCRdb's table has in-frame clones only and misses some. In the table there are tens of thousands of clones, roughly nine tenths of which are singletons. This CDR3 contains 12 residues. Trimming took 7 bases from V and 0 from J; bases not matched to a gene: 2. Germline CDR1 and CDR2: SQVTM and ANQGSEA. The source is a woman in her sixties with COVID-19, enrolled during active disease. The J gene is TRBJ1-1, the V gene TRBV29-1; TRBD1 matches at 7 bases. Material: peripheral blood. The CDR3 bases are TGCAGCGCCGGGACAGTGAACACTGAAGCTTTCTTT. The encoded protein is CSAGTVNTEAFF. The entire variable domain, with the rest obtained from reference TRBV29-1 and TRBJ1-1, is as follows: SAVISQKPSRDICQRGTSLTIQCQVDSQVTMMFWYRQQPGQSLTLIATANQGSEATYESGFVIDKFPISRPNLTFSTLTVSNMSPEDSSIYLCSAGTVNTEAFFGQGTRLTVV.